This entry concerns a single T cell receptor (beta chain). The antigen it binds to is not known. Qualities for individual bases were not recorded, and no much larger clone is one base off. This entry belongs to a study of blood T cell repertoires in COVID-19 (dated by TCRdb to 2020 to 2021). Notes on the research overall: Collaborator samples came from the United States, Italy and Spain and covered acute and convalescent phases of COVID-19. The prospective study material was composed of cDNA or gDNA derived from T cells, B-cell-depleted T cells, or PBMCs. Subjects who had been exposed to COVID-19, were actively infected with it, or had recovered from it provided the deeply sampled blood TCRbeta repertoires that made up the dataset. A freely available public database, intended as a resource for researchers studying the immune response to SARS-CoV-2, is where the repertoires were released. Samples came from the ongoing ImmuneRACE study (first 160 participants) plus 1,254 subjects from 6 global collaborators. The sample metadata nearly always contained a de-identified subject ID, COVID-19 status, age in years and sex. Where available, HLA class I and class II types were taken from metadata supplied by the sample provider and were not determined by assay-based typing. Broad study findings and their caveats: The quantity of clinical and demographic metadata differed by source and by participant and was supplied without curation.

From the germline V gene, CDR1 is MNHEY and CDR2 is SVGAGI. V is cut by 6 bases and J by 9 bases, and the space between the germline ends is 18 bases. Inclusive of the bounding cysteine and phenylalanine, the CDR3 is 14 residues long. Here the CDR3 DNA is all that survives: 42 bases in frame from base 1. Each collaborating institution followed its own protocols to collect whole blood in K2EDTA tubes. For TCRbeta analysis, collaborator samples were shipped as frozen whole blood, as isolated PBMCs, or as DNA extracted from either sample type. The immunoSEQ Assay, a bias-controlled multiplex PCR, was used to amplify TCRbeta CDR3 regions from genomic DNA. Under the source paper's analysis protocol: Within the assay, amplification of reference gene primers was used to estimate how many nucleated cells each sample contained. Sequence reads were collapsed and filtered to measure the absolute abundance of every unique TCRbeta CDR3 rearrangement. Productive Simpson clonality was computed per sample as the square root of Simpson's diversity index over productive rearrangements. Sourced from immuneACCESS, this table was stored by TCRdb with only in-frame sequences that have V and J called. A share of the clones is absent; for the studies checked, an unresolved V gene accounts for under half, and the remainder has no known explanation. V, J and clone size reflect that table, while D and trimming were determined from the DNA. The table for this sample lists 25,000 or so clones; approximately 93% of them were counted only once. 4% of the sample is taken by the ten largest.

The chain links TRBV6-5 with TRBJ1-5; possibly the D gene is TRBD1, per 5 matching bases. The sequenced material came from peripheral blood. The sequence derives from a human donor with active COVID-19. The donor label of this sample is uncertain. The bases are TGTGCCAGCAGCCTTCAAGCGCCAGGGCCGCCCCAGCATTTT. Its translation is CASSLQAPGPPQHF.